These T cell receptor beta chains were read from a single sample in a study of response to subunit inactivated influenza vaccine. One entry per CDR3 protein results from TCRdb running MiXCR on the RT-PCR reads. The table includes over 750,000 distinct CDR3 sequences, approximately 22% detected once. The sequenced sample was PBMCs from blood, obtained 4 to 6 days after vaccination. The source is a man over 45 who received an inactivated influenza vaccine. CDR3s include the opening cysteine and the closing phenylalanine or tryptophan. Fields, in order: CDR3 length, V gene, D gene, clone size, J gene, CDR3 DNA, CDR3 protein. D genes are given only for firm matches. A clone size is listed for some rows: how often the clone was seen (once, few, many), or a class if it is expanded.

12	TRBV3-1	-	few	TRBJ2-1	TGTGCCAGCAGCCAAGAGGGCAATGAGCAGTTCTTC	CASSQEGNEQFF
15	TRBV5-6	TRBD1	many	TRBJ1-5	TGTGCCAGCAGTAAGGACAGGGGGGCAAATCAGCCCCAGCATTTT	CASSKDRGANQPQHF
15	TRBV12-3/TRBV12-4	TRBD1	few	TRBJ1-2	TGTGCCAGCAGCATCGGACAGGGGAGGGACTATGGCTACACCTTC	CASSIGQGRDYGYTF
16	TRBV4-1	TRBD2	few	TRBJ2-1	TGCGCCAGCAGCCTCGGGACTAGCGGGGGGGTCAATGAGCAGTTCTTC	CASSLGTSGGVNEQFF
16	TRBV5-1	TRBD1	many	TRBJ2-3	TGCGCCAGCAGCTTGGTAGTAGGGGGCGCGAAAGATACGCAGTATTTT	CASSLVVGGAKDTQYF
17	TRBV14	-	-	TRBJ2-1	TGTGCCAGCAGCCAACTCTCACCCCTCAATTCCTACAATGAGCAGTTCTTC	CASSQLSPLNSYNEQFF
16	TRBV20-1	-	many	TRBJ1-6	TGCAGTGCTAGAGACGGCGGTAGCTCCTATAATTCACCCCTCCACTTT	CSARDGGSSYNSPLHF
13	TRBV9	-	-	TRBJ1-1	TGTGCCAGCAGCGTAGTAAGCGCCTCGGAAGCTTTCTTT	CASSVVSASEAFF
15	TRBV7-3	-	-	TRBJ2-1	TGTGCCAGCAGCTTAACCGGCGGGTGGGACAATGAGCAGTTCTTC	CASSLTGGWDNEQFF
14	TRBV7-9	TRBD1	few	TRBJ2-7	TGTGCCAGCAGGGATACCGGGACAGTCTATGAGCAGTACTTC	CASRDTGTVYEQYF
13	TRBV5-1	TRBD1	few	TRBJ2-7	TGCGCCAGCAGCAAGACAGGGCCCGGCGAGCAGTACTTC	CASSKTGPGEQYF
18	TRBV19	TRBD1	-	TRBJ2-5	TGTGCCAGTAGTATTGGCTTCTCGTCAGGGGGCCGAGGAGAGACCCAGTACTTC	CASSIGFSSGGRGETQYF
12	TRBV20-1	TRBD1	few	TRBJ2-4	TGCAGTGCCCGACAGGGTGCGCACATTCAGTACTTC	CSARQGAHIQYF
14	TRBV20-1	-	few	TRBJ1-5	TGCAGTGCTAGTTGGGGGCAGGTCGGTCAGCCCCAGCATTTT	CSASWGQVGQPQHF
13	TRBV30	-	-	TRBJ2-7	TGTGCCATCACCGGGACTGGGGCCTACGAGCAGTACTTC	CAITGTGAYEQYF
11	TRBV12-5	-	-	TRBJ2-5	TGTGCTAGTGGCCAACAAGAGACCCAGTACTTC	CASGQQETQYF